Given below is one T cell receptor beta chain in context. The target antigen is unknown. This sample is drawn from a study of cytomegalovirus exposure and HLA in healthy donors. The study, taken as a whole, reports: Immune exposure was documented only through CMV serostatus.

The length of the CDR3 is 14 residues. Looked up from germline, CDR1 is LNHDA and CDR2 is SQIVND (reference sequence). With 1 base removed from V and 3 bases from J, the gap between germline ends came to 6 bases. The PCR contained 60 Vbeta and 13 Jbeta primers. Sequencing used immunoSEQ multiplex PCR; TCRdb keeps in-frame clones, though not all of them. The sample holds about 140,000 clones, about 77% seen once. The sequenced sample was PBMCs. This receptor was taken from a female donor in good health and CMV-seronegative. The chain carries TRBV19 and TRBJ1-4; D is unresolved. The CDR3 reads CASSIGVPNEKLFF. CDR3 sequence (DNA): TGTGCCAGTAGTATAGGAGTGCCTAATGAAAAACTGTTTTTT.